The rows below give T cell receptor beta chains drawn from one sample of a study of T cell repertoires and HLA-DP antigens. The protocol was immunoSEQ multiplex PCR, while the TCRdb copy is restricted to in-frame clones and leaves out a portion. The sample contains around 110,000 clones, over 90% of which appear only once. These TCRs are of unknown antigen specificity. Sequencing input: CD4+ T cells from PBMCs. The source of these receptors is a woman aged 18-29 years in good health and CMV-seronegative. Each CDR3 is given with its conserved first and last residue. The D gene is left open where the match is weak. Clone size is not always given. Where it is, it says once, few, many or a class for expanded clones.

D gene | J gene | V gene | clone size | CDR3 protein | CDR3 DNA
- | TRBJ2-3 | TRBV9 | - | CASSAPGTDTQYF | TGTGCCAGCAGCGCCCCGGGAACAGATACGCAGTATTTT
- | TRBJ2-3 | TRBV7-6 | - | CASSLGGSASTDTQYF | TGTGCCAGCAGCTTAGGTGGCAGCGCAAGCACAGATACGCAGTATTTT
- | TRBJ1-1 | TRBV19 | - | CASSALIFNTEAFF | TGTGCCAGTAGTGCATTGATTTTTAACACTGAAGCTTTCTTT
- | TRBJ1-2 | TRBV13 | - | CASSSLVDYGYTF | TGTGCCAGCAGCTCCCTAGTCGACTATGGCTACACCTTC
- | TRBJ1-4 | TRBV7-2 | - | CASSLGPEKLFF | TGTGCCAGCAGCTTAGGTCCTGAAAAACTGTTTTTT
- | TRBJ1-1 | TRBV11-2 | - | CASSSYIKPEAFF | TGTGCCAGCAGCTCCTATATAAAGCCTGAAGCTTTCTTT
- | TRBJ1-1 | TRBV25-1 | - | CASTRGLSASEAFF | TGTGCCAGCACCAGAGGGCTCAGTGCATCTGAAGCTTTCTTT
TRBD1 | TRBJ1-3 | TRBV28 | few | CASSVQGSGNTIYF | TGTGCCAGCAGTGTACAGGGGAGCGGAAACACCATATATTTT
TRBD1 | TRBJ1-4 | TRBV28 | few | CASSLYHRGQGKLFF | TGTGCCAGCAGTTTATATCACAGGGGGCAGGGAAAACTGTTTTTT
TRBD1 | TRBJ1-1 | TRBV18 | - | CASSKGTVKTNTEAFF | TGTGCCAGCTCAAAAGGGACAGTTAAAACGAACACTGAAGCTTTCTTT
TRBD1 | TRBJ2-3 | TRBV9 | - | CASSEDRGGPQDTQYF | TGTGCCAGCAGCGAGGACAGGGGAGGGCCACAAGATACGCAGTATTTT
TRBD2 | TRBJ2-5 | TRBV28 | - | CASSLAGTSGTYQETQYF | TGTGCCAGCAGTTTAGCCGGGACTAGCGGGACGTACCAAGAGACCCAGTACTTC
TRBD2 | TRBJ2-5 | TRBV18 | once | CASSPISGRAETQYF | TGTGCCAGCTCACCAATCAGCGGGAGGGCGGAGACCCAGTACTTC
TRBD2 | TRBJ2-3 | TRBV7-9 | - | CASSYLAGAVTTQYF | TGTGCCAGCAGCTACTTAGCGGGAGCCGTAACTACGCAGTATTTT
- | TRBJ1-5 | TRBV4-1 | medium-sized | CASSQVDLGLYSNQPQHF | TGCGCCAGCAGCCAAGTCGATCTGGGTCTCTATAGCAATCAGCCCCAGCATTTT
- | TRBJ1-2 | TRBV27 | - | CASSPGVGAYGYTF | TGTGCCAGCAGTCCAGGGGTCGGAGCTTATGGCTACACCTTC
TRBD1 | TRBJ1-6 | TRBV28 | - | CASKGDRGPPLHF | TGTGCCAGTAAAGGGGACAGGGGGCCACCCCTCCACTTT
- | TRBJ1-2 | TRBV18 | - | CASSPTGTYGYTF | TGTGCCAGCTCACCGACTGGAACTTATGGCTACACCTTC
- | TRBJ1-2 | TRBV4-1 | - | CASSQTGGTNYGYTF | TGCGCCAGCAGCCAGACAGGAGGTACTAACTATGGCTACACCTTC
TRBD1 | TRBJ2-3 | TRBV5-6 | - | CASSFIPGQGSPDTQYF | TGTGCCAGCAGCTTTATACCGGGACAGGGGAGTCCAGATACGCAGTATTTT
- | TRBJ1-1 | TRBV5-1 | - | CASSPGQRNTEAFF | TGCGCCAGCAGCCCCGGACAGCGGAACACTGAAGCTTTCTTT
TRBD2 | TRBJ2-2 | TRBV10-1 | once | CASSKAGADTGELFF | TGCGCCAGCAGTAAAGCGGGAGCTGACACCGGGGAGCTGTTTTTT
- | TRBJ2-2 | TRBV7-9 | - | CASSSNTGELFF | TGTGCCAGCAGCTCGAATACCGGGGAGCTGTTTTTT
TRBD1 | TRBJ2-7 | TRBV25-1 | - | CASSYSGQHYEQYF | TGTGCCAGCAGTTATTCGGGACAGCACTACGAGCAGTACTTC
- | TRBJ1-2 | TRBV4-3 | - | CASSQVGVREDYGYTF | TGCGCCAGCAGCCAAGTGGGGGTCAGGGAAGACTATGGCTACACCTTC
- | TRBJ2-2 | TRBV9 | - | CASSVAGLGELFF | TGTGCCAGCAGCGTAGCCGGTTTGGGGGAGCTGTTTTTT
TRBD2 | TRBJ2-3 | TRBV27 | - | CASSFLRLAGFRDTQYF | TGTGCCAGCAGTTTCCTCCGACTAGCGGGATTTAGGGATACGCAGTATTTT
TRBD1 | TRBJ1-1 | TRBV5-1 | once | CASSPMGTGSTEAFF | TGCGCCAGCAGCCCCATGGGGACAGGGAGCACTGAAGCTTTCTTT
TRBD1 | TRBJ2-1 | TRBV6-5 | few | CASSYSLTGVYEQFF | TGTGCCAGCAGTTACTCTCTGACAGGGGTATATGAGCAGTTCTTC
- | TRBJ1-1 | TRBV11-3 | - | CASSLSGNTEAFF | TGTGCCAGCAGCTTATCCGGGAACACTGAAGCTTTCTTT
- | TRBJ1-1 | TRBV7-2 | - | CASSLEHDPNTEAFF | TGTGCCAGCAGCTTGGAACATGATCCGAACACTGAAGCTTTCTTT
TRBD2 | TRBJ2-1 | TRBV19 | - | CASRMTSRNEQFF | TGTGCCAGTCGAATGACTAGCAGGAATGAGCAGTTCTTC
- | TRBJ2-5 | TRBV11-2 | - | CASSIGGQSQYF | TGTGCCAGCAGTATAGGGGGGCAGTCCCAGTACTTC
- | TRBJ2-2 | TRBV28 | - | CASSPPTGSTGELFF | TGTGCCAGCAGCCCACCCACAGGGAGCACCGGGGAGCTGTTTTTT
TRBD2 | TRBJ2-3 | TRBV10-2 | - | CASRKPGLGDTQYF | TGCGCCAGCAGAAAGCCCGGACTAGGGGATACGCAGTATTTT
- | TRBJ1-3 | TRBV7-8 | - | CASSLGNTIYF | TGTGCCAGCAGCTTGGGTAACACCATATATTTT
- | TRBJ2-3 | TRBV5-1 | - | CASSLPLDPITDTQYF | TGCGCCAGCAGCTTGCCCCTCGACCCCATCACAGATACGCAGTATTTT